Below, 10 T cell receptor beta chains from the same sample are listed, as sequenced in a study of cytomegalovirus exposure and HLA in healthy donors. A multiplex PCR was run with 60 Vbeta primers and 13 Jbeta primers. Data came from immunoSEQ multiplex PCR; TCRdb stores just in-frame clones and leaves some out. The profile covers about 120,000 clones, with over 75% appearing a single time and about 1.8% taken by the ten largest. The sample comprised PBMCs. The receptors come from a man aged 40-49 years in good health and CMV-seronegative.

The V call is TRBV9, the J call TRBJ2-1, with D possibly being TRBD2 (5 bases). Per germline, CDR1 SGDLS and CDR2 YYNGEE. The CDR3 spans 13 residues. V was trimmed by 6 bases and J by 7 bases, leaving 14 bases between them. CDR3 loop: CASNPGRENEQFF. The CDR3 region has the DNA TGTGCCAGCAATCCGGGAAGGGAAAATGAGCAGTTCTTC.

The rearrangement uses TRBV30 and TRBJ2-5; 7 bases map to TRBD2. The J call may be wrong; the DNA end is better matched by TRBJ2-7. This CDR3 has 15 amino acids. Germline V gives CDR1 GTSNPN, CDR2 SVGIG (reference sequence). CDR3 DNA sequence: TGTGCCTGGAGTCCCTGGGGAGGGGTCTCCTACGAGCAGTACTTC. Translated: CAWSPWGGVSYEQYF.

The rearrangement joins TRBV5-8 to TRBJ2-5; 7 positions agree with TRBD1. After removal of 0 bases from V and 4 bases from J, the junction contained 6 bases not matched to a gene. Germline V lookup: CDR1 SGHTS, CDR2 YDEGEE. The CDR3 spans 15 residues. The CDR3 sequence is CASSLGQGRRETQYF. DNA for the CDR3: TGTGCCAGCAGCTTGGGACAGGGTAGGCGAGAGACCCAGTACTTC.

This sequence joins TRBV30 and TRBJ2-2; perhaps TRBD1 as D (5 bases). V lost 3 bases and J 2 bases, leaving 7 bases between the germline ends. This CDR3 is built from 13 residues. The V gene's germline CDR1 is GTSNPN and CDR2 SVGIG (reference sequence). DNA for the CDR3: TGTGCCTGGAGCCAGGGTAACACCGGGGAGCTGTTTTTT. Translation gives CAWSQGNTGELFF.

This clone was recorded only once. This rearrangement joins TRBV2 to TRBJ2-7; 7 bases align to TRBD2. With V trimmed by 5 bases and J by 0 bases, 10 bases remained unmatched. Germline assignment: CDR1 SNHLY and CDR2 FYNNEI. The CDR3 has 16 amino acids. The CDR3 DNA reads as TGTGCCAGCAGTATCCTGGGGAGGGTGGTCTCCTACGAGCAGTACTTC. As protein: CASSILGRVVSYEQYF.

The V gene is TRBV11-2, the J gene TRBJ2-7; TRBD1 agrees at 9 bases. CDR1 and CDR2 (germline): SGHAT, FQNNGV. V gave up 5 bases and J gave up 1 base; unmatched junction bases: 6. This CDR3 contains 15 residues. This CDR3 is CASSLHRGPSYEQYF. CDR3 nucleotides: TGTGCCAGCAGCCTACACAGGGGGCCGTCCTACGAGCAGTACTTC. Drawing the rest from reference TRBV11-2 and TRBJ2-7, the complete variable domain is EAGVAQSPRYKIIEKRQSVAFWCNPISGHATLYWYQQILGQGPKLLIQFQNNGVVDDSQLPKDRFSAERLKGVDSTLKIQPAKLEDSAVYLCASSLHRGPSYEQYFGPGTRLTVT.

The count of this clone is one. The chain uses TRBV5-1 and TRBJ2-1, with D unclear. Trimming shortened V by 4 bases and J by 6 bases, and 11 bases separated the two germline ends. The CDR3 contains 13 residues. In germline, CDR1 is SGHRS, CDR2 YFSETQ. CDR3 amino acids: CASSPDLGNEQFF. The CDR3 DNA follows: TGCGCCAGCAGCCCTGATCTAGGCAATGAGCAGTTCTTC.

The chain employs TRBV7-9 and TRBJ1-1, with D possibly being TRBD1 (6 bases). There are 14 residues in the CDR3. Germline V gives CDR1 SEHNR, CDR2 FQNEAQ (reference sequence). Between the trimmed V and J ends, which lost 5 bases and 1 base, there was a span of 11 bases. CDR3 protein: CASSNREGNTEAFF. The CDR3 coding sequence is TGTGCCAGCAGCAACAGGGAAGGGAACACTGAAGCTTTCTTT.

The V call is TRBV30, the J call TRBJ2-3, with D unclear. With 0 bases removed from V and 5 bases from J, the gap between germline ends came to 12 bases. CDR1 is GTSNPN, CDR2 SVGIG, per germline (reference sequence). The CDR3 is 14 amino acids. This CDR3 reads CAWSVRRVEDTQYF. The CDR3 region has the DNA TGTGCCTGGAGTGTGAGGCGAGTTGAAGATACGCAGTATTTT.

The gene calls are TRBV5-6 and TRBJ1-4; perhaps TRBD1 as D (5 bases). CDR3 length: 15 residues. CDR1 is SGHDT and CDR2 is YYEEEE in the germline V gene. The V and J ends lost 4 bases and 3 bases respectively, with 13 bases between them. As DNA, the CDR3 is TGTGCCAGCAGCGGGTCAGGGTATGCTAATGAAAAACTGTTTTTT. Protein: CASSGSGYANEKLFF.